This T cell receptor (beta chain) was retrieved from a study of T-cell reconstitution after alpha-beta-depleted transplantation in children. This clonotype occurred many times. TCRbeta library construction was performed incorporating unique molecular identifiers. Via MiXCR, TCRdb re-called the PCR reads, giving one row per CDR3 protein. The sample yields more than 90,000 distinct CDR3 sequences, approximately 8.4% seen once. The sample was PBMCs from the stem cell graft donor, taken from the stem cell graft. The receptor was derived from a human donor who donated a stem cell graft to a child with congenital amegakaryocytic thrombocytopenia.

The DNA of the CDR3 is TGCAGCGTTGAAGAGGGGGATAGCTCCTACGAGCAGTACTTC. Translation: CSVEEGDSSYEQYF. V is TRBV29-1 and J is TRBJ2-7; possibly TRBD1 or TRBD2 for D (5 bases each). This CDR3 is built from 14 residues. Trimming shortened V by 0 bases and J by 0 bases, and 9 bases separated the two germline ends. Germline lookup yields CDR1 SQVTM and CDR2 ANQGSEA.